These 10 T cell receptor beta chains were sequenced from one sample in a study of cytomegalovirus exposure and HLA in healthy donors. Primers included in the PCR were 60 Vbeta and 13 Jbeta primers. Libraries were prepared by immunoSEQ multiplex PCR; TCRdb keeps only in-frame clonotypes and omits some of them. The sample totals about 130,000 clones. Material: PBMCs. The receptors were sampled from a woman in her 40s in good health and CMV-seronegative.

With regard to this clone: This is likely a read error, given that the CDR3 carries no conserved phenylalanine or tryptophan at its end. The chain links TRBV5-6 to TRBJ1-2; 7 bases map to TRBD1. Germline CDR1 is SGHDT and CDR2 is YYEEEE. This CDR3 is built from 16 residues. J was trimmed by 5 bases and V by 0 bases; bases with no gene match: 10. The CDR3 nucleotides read TGTGCCAGCAGCTTGGGACTACAGGGGTTTCAATATGGCTACACCATC. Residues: CASSLGLQGFQYGYTI.

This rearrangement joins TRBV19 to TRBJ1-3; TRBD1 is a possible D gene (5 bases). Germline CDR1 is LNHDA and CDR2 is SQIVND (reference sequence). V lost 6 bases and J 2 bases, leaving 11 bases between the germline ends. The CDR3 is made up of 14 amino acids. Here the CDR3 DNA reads TGTGCCAGTAGACGGGGGGATCCTGGAAACACCATATATTTT. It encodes CASRRGDPGNTIYF. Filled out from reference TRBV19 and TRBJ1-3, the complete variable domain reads DGGITQSPKYLFRKEGQNVTLSCEQNLNHDAMYWYRQDPGQGLRLIYYSQIVNDFQKGDIAEGYSVSREKKESFPLTVTSAQKNPTAFYLCASRRGDPGNTIYFGEGSWLTVV.

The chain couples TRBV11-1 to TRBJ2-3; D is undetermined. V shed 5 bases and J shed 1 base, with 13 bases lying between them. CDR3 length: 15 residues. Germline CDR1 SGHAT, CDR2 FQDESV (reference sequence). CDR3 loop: CASSPRFKRTDTQYF. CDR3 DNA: TGTGCCAGCAGCCCCAGGTTTAAACGCACAGATACGCAGTATTTT. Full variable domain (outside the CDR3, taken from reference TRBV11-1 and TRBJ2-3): EAEVAQSPRYKITEKSQAVAFWCDPISGHATLYWYRQILGQGPELLVQFQDESVVDDSQLPKDRFSAERLKGVDSTLKIQPAELGDSAMYLCASSPRFKRTDTQYFGPGTRLTVL.

The CDR3 is CASSPLTTGPGEQYF. DNA for the CDR3: TGCGCCAGCAGCCCCCTTACGACAGGGCCGGGGGAGCAGTACTTC. The rearrangement joins TRBV5-1 to TRBJ2-7; 7 nucleotides match TRBD1. V gave up 4 bases and J gave up 7 bases; unmatched junction bases: 14. The CDR3 is 15 amino acids. Germline V gene sequence: CDR1 SGHRS, CDR2 YFSETQ.

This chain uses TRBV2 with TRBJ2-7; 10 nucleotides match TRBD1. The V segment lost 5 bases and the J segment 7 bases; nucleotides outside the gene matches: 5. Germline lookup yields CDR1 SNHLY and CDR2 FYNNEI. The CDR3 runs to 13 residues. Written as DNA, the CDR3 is TGTGCCAGCAGTACCGGGACAGGGGCTGAGCAGTACTTC. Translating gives CASSTGTGAEQYF.

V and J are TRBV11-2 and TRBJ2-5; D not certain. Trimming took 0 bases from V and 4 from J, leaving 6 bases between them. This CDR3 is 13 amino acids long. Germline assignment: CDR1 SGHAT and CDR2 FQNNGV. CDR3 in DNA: TGTGCCAGCAGCTTAGACAGGCCAGAGACCCAGTACTTC. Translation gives CASSLDRPETQYF.

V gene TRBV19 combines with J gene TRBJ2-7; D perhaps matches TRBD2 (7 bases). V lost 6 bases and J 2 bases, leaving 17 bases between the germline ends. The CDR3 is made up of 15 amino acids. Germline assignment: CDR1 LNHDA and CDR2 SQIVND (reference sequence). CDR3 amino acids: CASSLRGARTYEQYF. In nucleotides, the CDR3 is TGTGCCAGTAGCCTCCGGGGGGCTCGGACCTACGAGCAGTACTTC.

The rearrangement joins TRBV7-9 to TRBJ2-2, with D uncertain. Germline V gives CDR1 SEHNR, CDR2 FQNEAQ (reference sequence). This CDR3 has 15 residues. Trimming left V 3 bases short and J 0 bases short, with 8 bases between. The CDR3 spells CASSLNTANTGELFF. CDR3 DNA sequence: TGTGCCAGCAGCTTGAACACCGCGAACACCGGGGAGCTGTTTTTT. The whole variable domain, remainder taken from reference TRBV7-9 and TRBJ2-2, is DTGVSQNPRHKITKRGQNVTFRCDPISEHNRLYWYRQTLGQGPEFLTYFQNEAQLEKSRLLSDRFSAERPKGSFSTLEIQRTEQGDSAMYLCASSLNTANTGELFFGEGSRLTVL.

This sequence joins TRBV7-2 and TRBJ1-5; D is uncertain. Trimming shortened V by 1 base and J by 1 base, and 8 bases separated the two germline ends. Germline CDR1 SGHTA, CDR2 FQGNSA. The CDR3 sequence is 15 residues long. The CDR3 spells CASSLVAGSNQPQHF. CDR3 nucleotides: TGTGCCAGCAGCTTAGTCGCGGGCAGCAATCAGCCCCAGCATTTT.

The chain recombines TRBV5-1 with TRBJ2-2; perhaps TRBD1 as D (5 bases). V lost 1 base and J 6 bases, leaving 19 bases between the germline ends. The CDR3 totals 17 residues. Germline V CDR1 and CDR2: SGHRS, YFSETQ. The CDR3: CASSLFLTNKGSGELFF. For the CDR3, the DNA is TGCGCCAGCAGCTTGTTTCTAACAAATAAGGGGTCCGGGGAGCTGTTTTTT. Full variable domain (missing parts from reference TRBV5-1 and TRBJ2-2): KAGVTQTPRYLIKTRGQQVTLSCSPISGHRSVSWYQQTPGQGLQFLFEYFSETQRNKGNFPGRFSGRQFSNSRSEMNVSTLELGDSALYLCASSLFLTNKGSGELFFGEGSRLTVL.